The next 3 T cell receptor beta chains were all read from a single sample in a study of T cell changes during pregnancy in multiple sclerosis. Assay used: immunoSEQ multiplex PCR; TCRdb lists only in-frame clones, some missing. Of about 68,000 clones in the sample, about 89% were seen once. The specimen comprised peripheral blood, sampled in the second trimester of pregnancy. Every receptor here comes from a female donor with multiple sclerosis, enrolled in a pregnancy study.

This chain joins TRBV5-5 and TRBJ1-1; the D gene is possibly TRBD1 (6 bases). The CDR3 loop spans 16 amino acids. The germline V and J ends were trimmed by 1 base and 1 base, with 14 bases remaining between them. The germline gives CDR1 SGHKS, CDR2 YYEKEE (reference sequence). The CDR3 nucleotides read TGTGCCAGCAGCTTGTATGGGGGGGGGCCGAACACTGAAGCTTTCTTT. The encoded protein is CASSLYGGGPNTEAFF.

The V and J genes are TRBV7-2 and TRBJ1-5; 8 bases agree with TRBD1. Germline V gene sequence: CDR1 SGHTA, CDR2 FQGNSA. The CDR3 length is 16 residues. V was pared by 3 bases and J by 7 bases, with 11 bases of the junction left unmatched. The CDR3: CASSFGQGGRGQPQHF. CDR3 DNA sequence: TGTGCCAGCAGCTTCGGACAGGGTGGTCGGGGGCAGCCCCAGCATTTT.

The chain employs TRBV7-3 and TRBJ2-1, with 8 bases identical to TRBD2. J gave up 3 bases and V 2 bases, and 0 bases lay outside the gene matches. CDR3 size: 14 residues. Germline-derived CDR1 and CDR2 are SGHTA and FQGTGA. The CDR3 sequence is CASSLGTSYNEQFF. The DNA of the CDR3 is TGTGCCAGCAGCTTAGGGACTAGCTACAATGAGCAGTTCTTC.